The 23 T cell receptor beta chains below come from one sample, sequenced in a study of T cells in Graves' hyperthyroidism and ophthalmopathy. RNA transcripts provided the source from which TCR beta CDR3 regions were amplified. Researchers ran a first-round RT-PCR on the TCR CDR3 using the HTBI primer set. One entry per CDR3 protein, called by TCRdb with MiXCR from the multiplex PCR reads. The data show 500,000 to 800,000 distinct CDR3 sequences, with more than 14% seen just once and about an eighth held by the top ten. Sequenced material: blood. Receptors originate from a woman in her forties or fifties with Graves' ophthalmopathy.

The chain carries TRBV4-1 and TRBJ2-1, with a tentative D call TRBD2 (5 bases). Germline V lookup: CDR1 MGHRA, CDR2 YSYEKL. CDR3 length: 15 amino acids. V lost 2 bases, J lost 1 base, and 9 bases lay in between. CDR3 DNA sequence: TGCGCCAGCAGCCAAAACGAGGGATCCTACAATGAGCAGTTCTTC. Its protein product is CASSQNEGSYNEQFF.

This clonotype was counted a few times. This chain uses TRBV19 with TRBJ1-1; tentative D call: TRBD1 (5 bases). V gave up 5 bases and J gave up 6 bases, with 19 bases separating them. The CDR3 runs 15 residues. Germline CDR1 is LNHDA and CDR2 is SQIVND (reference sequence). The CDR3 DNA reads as TGTGCCAGTAGTTTTCAGACAGCTCGAACGGCTGAAGCTTTCTTT. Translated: CASSFQTARTAEAFF.

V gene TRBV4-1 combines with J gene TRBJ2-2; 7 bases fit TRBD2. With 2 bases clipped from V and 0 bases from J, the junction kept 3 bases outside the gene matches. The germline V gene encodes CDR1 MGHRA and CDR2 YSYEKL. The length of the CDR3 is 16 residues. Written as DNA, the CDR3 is TGCGCCAGCAGCCAATGGCTAGCGGCGAACACCGGGGAGCTGTTTTTT. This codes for CASSQWLAANTGELFF.

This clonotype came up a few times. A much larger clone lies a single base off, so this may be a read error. The CDR3 loop is CASRFRADTQYF. Here the CDR3 DNA reads TGTGCCAGCAGGTTTCGCGCAGATACGCAGTATTTT. The rearrangement uses TRBV7-2 and TRBJ2-3; D unresolved. Germline loops: CDR1 SGHTA, CDR2 FQGNSA. The ends were cut back, 6 bases at V and 4 bases at J, with 8 bases in the middle. The CDR3 consists of 12 residues.

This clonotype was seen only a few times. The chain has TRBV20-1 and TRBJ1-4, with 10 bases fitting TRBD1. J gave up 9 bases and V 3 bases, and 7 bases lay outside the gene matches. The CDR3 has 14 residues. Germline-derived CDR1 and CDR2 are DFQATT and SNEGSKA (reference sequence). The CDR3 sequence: CSASRPGQGKKLFF. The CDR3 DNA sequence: TGCAGTGCTAGTCGGCCGGGACAGGGGAAAAAACTGTTTTTT.

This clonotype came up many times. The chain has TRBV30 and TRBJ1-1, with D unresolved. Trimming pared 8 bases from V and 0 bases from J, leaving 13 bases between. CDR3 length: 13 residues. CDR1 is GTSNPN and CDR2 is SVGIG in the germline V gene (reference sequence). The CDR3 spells CARNKPMNTEAFF. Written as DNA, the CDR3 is TGTGCCAGGAACAAGCCGATGAACACTGAAGCTTTCTTT.

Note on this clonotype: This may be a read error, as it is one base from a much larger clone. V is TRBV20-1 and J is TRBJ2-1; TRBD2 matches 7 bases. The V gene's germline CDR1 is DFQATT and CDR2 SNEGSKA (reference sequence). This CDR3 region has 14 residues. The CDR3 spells CSWTRGSSYNGQFF. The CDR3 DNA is TGCAGCTGGACCCGCGGGAGCTCCTACAATGGGCAGTTCTTC.

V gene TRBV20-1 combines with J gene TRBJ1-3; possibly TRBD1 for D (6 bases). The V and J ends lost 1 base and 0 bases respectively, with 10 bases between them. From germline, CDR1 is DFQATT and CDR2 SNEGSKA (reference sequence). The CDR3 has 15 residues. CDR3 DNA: TGCAGTGCTAGAGGGGACAACCACTCTGGAAACACCATATATTTT. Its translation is CSARGDNHSGNTIYF.

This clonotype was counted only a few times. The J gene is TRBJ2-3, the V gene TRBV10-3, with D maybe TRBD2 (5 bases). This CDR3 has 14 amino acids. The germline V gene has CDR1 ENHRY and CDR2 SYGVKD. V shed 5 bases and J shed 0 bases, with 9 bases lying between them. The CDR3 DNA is TGTGCCATCAGTAATAGCGTAAGCACAGATACGCAGTATTTT. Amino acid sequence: CAISNSVSTDTQYF.

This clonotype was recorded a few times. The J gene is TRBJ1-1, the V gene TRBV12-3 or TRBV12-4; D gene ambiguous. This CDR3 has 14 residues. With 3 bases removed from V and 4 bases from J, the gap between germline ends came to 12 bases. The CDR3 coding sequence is TGTGCCAGCAGTTTCCATTTTGATTCCACTGAAGCTTTCTTT. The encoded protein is CASSFHFDSTEAFF.

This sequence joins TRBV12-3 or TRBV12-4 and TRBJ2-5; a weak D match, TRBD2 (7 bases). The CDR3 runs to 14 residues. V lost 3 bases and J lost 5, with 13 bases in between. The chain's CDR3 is CASSFGGGMETQYF. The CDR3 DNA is TGTGCCAGCAGTTTTGGGGGGGGCATGGAGACCCAGTACTTC.

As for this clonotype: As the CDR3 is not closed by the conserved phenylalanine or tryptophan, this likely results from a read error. The DNA for the CDR3 is TGTGCCATCAGTCCGCGGGAGCGGGGGAGCACAGATACGCAGTATTCT. Amino acids: CAISPRERGSTDTQYS. The genes are TRBV10-3 and TRBJ2-3; 8 nucleotides align to TRBD2. Germline V gene lookup returns CDR1 ENHRY and CDR2 SYGVKD. This CDR3 has 16 residues. J was trimmed by 0 bases and V by 5 bases; bases with no gene match: 7.

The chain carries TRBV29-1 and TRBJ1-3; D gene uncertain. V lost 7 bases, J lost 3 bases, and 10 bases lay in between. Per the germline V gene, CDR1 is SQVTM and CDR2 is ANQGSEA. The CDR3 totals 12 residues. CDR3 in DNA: TGCAGCGGGACTGTCGATGGAAACACCATATATTTT. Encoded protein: CSGTVDGNTIYF.

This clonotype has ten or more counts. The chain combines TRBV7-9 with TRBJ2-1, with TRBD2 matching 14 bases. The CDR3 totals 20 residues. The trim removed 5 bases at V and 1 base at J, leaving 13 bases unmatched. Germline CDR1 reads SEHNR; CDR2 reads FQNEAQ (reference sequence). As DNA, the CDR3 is TGTGCCAGCAGCCAGTCCATCGGACTAGCGGGAGGAACGTCCTACAATGAGCAGTTCTTC. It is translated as CASSQSIGLAGGTSYNEQFF.

This CDR3 reads CASSPLSGDENTIYF. The CDR3 bases are TGTGCCAGCTCACCACTTTCTGGGGATGAAAACACCATATATTTT. The chain is built from TRBV18 and TRBJ1-3; D unresolved. Germline-derived CDR1 and CDR2 are KGHSH and LQKENI. V lost 1 base, J lost 6 bases, and 13 bases lay in between. The CDR3 has 15 residues. Supplemented by reference TRBV18 and TRBJ1-3, the full variable domain reads NAGVMQNPRHLVRRRGQEARLRCSPMKGHSHVYWYRQLPEEGLKFMVYLQKENIIDESGMPKERFSAEFPKEGPSILRIQQVVRGDSAAYFCASSPLSGDENTIYFGEGSWLTVV.

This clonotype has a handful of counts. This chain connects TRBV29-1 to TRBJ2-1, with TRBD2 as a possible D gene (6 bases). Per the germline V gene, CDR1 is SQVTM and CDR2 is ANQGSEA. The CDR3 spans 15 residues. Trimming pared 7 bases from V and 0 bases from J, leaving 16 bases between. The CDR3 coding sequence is TGCAGCGGGCGGGGTATGTTCCCCTCCTACAATGAGCAGTTCTTC. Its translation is CSGRGMFPSYNEQFF.

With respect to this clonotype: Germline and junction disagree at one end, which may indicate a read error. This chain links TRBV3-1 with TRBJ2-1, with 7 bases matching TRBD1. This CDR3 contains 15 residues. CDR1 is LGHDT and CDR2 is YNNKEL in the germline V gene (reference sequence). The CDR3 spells CASRQGGSGYNEQFF. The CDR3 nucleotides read TGTGCCAGCAGGCAAGGGGGCTCGGGGTACAATGAGCAGTTCTTC.

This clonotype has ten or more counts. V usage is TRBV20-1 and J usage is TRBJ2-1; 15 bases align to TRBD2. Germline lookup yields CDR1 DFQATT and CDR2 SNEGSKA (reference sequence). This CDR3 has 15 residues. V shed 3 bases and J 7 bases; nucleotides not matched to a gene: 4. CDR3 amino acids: CSASGLAGGLNEQFF. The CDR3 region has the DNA TGCAGTGCTAGTGGACTAGCGGGAGGGTTAAATGAGCAGTTCTTC.

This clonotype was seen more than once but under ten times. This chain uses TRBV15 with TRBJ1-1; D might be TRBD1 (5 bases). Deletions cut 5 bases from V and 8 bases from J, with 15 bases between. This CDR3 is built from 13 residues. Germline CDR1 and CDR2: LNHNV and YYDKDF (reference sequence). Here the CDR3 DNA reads TGTGCCACCAGCGATAGGGGCTGGGAAGAAGCTTTCTTT. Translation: CATSDRGWEEAFF. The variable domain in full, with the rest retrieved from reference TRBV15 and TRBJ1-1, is DAMVIQNPRYQVTQFGKPVTLSCSQTLNHNVMYWYQQKSSQAPKLLFHYYDKDFNNEADTPDNFQSRRPNTSFCFLDIRSPGLGDTAMYLCATSDRGWEEAFFGQGTRLTVV.

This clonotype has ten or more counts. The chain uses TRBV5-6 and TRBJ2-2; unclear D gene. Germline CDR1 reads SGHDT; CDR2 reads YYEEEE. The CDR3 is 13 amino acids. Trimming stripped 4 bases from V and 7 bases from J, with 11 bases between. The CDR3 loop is CASSVGMGGELFF. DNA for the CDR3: TGTGCCAGCAGCGTAGGAATGGGCGGGGAGCTGTTTTTT. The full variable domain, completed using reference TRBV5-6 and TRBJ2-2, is DAGVTQSPTHLIKTRGQQVTLRCSPKSGHDTVSWYQQALGQGPQFIFQYYEEEERQRGNFPDRFSGHQFPNYSSELNVNALLLGDSALYLCASSVGMGGELFFGEGSRLTVL.

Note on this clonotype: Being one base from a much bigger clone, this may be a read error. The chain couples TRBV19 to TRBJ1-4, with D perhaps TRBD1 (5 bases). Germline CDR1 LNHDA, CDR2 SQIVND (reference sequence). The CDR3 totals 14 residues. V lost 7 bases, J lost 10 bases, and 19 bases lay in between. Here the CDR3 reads CASTRGPGSGKLFF. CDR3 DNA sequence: TGTGCCAGTACCCGGGGCCCAGGGTCCGGAAAACTGTTTTTT. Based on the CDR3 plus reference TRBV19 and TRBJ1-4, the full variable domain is DGGITQSPKYLFRKEGQNVTLSCEQNLNHDAMYWYRQDPGQGLRLIYYSQIVNDFQKGDIAEGYSVSREKKESFPLTVTSAQKNPTAFYLCASTRGPGSGKLFFGSGTQLSVL.

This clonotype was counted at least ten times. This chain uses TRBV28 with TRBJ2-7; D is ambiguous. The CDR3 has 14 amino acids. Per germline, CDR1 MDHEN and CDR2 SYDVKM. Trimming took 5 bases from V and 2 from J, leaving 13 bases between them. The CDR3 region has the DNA TGTGCCAGCAGTAACAACTGGGTGGCCTACGAGCAGTACTTC. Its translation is CASSNNWVAYEQYF.

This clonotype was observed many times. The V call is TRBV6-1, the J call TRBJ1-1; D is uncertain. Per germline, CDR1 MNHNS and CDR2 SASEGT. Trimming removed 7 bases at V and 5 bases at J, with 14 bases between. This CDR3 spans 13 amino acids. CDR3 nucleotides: TGTGCCAGCACCGGGCGGGGTCGGACTGAAGCTTTCTTT. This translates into CASTGRGRTEAFF.